The TCR beta chain under discussion was sequenced for a study of Graves' ophthalmopathy and Graves' hyperthyroidism. Worth noting for this clonotype: The antigen remains undetermined.

Study-wide results and caveats: Blood also carried most expanded thyroid clonotypes exceeding 0.001 frequency. Ophthalmopathy was separated from stable hyperthyroidism by a 13-signature model with roughly 91% sensitivity and 81.08% specificity. Ophthalmopathy progression predictions by the model showed about 75% specificity and about 70% sensitivity.

This CDR3 comprises 13 residues. Germline CDR1 is GTSNPN and CDR2 is SVGIG (reference sequence). V gave up 0 bases and J gave up 5 bases, with 10 bases separating them. People with hyperthyroidism were aged 18 to 65 and newly diagnosed, under 2 months' duration. Transcripts of RNA were the source for amplifying TCR beta CDR3 regions. RT-PCR in the first round used HTBI primers; a second-round multiplex PCR followed. TCRdb itself ran the multiplex PCR reads through MiXCR, one entry per CDR3 protein. The table shows roughly 420,000 distinct CDR3 sequences, with under 25% occurring only once. This rearrangement joins TRBV30 to TRBJ1-1; D not resolved. Sample: peripheral blood. This clonotype was obtained from a woman aged 18 to 35 with stable Graves' hyperthyroidism. The CDR3 here is CAWSVLAQTEAFF. The DNA for the CDR3 is TGTGCCTGGAGTGTACTGGCCCAAACTGAAGCTTTCTTT.